Listed here are 8 T cell receptor beta chains from one sample, sequenced in a study of T cell responses to AZD1222 COVID-19 vaccine. Repertoires were generated with immunoSEQ multiplex PCR, while TCRdb's copy carries only in-frame clones and drops some. Of approximately 93,000 clones in the sample, 89% were seen once. The sequenced sample was peripheral blood, obtained 28 days after the second AZD1222 dose. Receptor source: an adult who received the AZD1222 COVID-19 vaccine.

This clone was detected a few times. The chain couples TRBV4-3 to TRBJ2-7; D unresolved. Germline assignment: CDR1 LGHNA and CDR2 YSLEER. The CDR3 is 14 residues long. V was pared by 1 base and J by 3 bases, with 10 bases between. CDR3 protein: CASSQALGSYEQYF. In DNA, the CDR3 is TGCGCCAGCAGCCAAGCCCTAGGAAGCTACGAGCAGTACTTC.

In its sample, this clone was seen once. The chain joins TRBV4-3 to TRBJ2-3, with D hard to call. CDR3 length: 15 amino acids. V was clipped by 0 bases and J by 0 bases, with 7 bases between them. Germline V gene sequence: CDR1 LGHNA, CDR2 YSLEER. In DNA, the CDR3 is TGCGCCAGCAGCCAAGATACAGCGAGCACAGATACGCAGTATTTT. This sequence encodes CASSQDTASTDTQYF.

The chain uses TRBV11-2 and TRBJ1-2; D not certain. CDR3 length: 12 residues. Germline V gene sequence: CDR1 SGHAT, CDR2 FQNNGV. Trimming shortened V by 5 bases and J by 8 bases, and 12 bases separated the two germline ends. As DNA, the CDR3 is TGTGCCAGCAGCCCCTTATCCGGAGGCTACACCTTC. It codes for CASSPLSGGYTF.

The chain couples TRBV30 to TRBJ1-2; D is unresolved. This CDR3 has 12 amino acids. CDR1 is GTSNPN, CDR2 SVGIG, per germline (reference sequence). Between the trimmed V and J ends, which lost 3 bases and 2 bases, there was a span of 7 bases. The CDR3 protein is CAWSAGNYGYTF. CDR3 coding DNA: TGTGCCTGGAGCGCAGGAAACTATGGCTACACCTTC.

J is TRBJ1-5 and V is TRBV7-2; D is ambiguous. Trimming stripped 3 bases from V and 0 bases from J, with 12 bases between. The germline V gene has CDR1 SGHTA and CDR2 FQGNSA. The CDR3 contains 16 residues. CDR3 sequence: CASSLNTGYSNQPQHF. The CDR3 DNA is TGTGCCAGCAGCTTGAACACCGGCTATAGCAATCAGCCCCAGCATTTT.

The CDR3 spells CASSQVVFPKEAYTF. DNA for the CDR3: TGCGCCAGCAGCCAAGTCGTGTTCCCAAAAGAGGCCTACACCTTC. The chain recombines TRBV4-3 with TRBJ1-2; D is ambiguous. This CDR3 spans 15 amino acids. Germline V gene sequence: CDR1 LGHNA, CDR2 YSLEER. Trimming stripped 1 base from V and 10 bases from J, with 19 bases between.

The chain is built from TRBV27 and TRBJ2-1; D gene uncertain. Germline V lookup: CDR1 MNHEY, CDR2 SMNVEV (reference sequence). The CDR3 consists of 14 residues. With 11 bases removed from V and 0 bases from J, the gap between germline ends came to 14 bases. The CDR3: CASLPMSSYNEQFF. The CDR3 DNA sequence: TGTGCCTCTCTACCCATGAGCTCCTACAATGAGCAGTTCTTC.

The V gene is TRBV7-3, the J gene TRBJ1-5; D unresolved. In germline, CDR1 is SGHTA, CDR2 FQGTGA. V lost 5 bases and J lost 2, with 13 bases in between. The CDR3 is made up of 15 amino acids. The CDR3 protein is CASSPVRAGNQPQHF. In nucleotides, the CDR3 is TGTGCCAGCAGCCCCGTGAGGGCCGGCAATCAGCCCCAGCATTTT.